The clone carrying this T cell receptor beta chain came up a few times. These data are taken from a study of T-cell memory formation after mild COVID-19. TCRdb reprocessed the 5' RACE reads with MiXCR, giving one entry per CDR3 protein. The repertoire has about 160,000 distinct CDR3 sequences, roughly 28% of them found once; the top ten carry 12%. Specimen: PBMCs or a T cell subset sorted from them (not recorded which). This clonotype was obtained from an adult woman who had mild COVID-19 (a few samples of this study predate the infection). Cell type and time point are not known.

CDR3 DNA sequence: TGTGCCAGCAGTGCTACGGGACGGAGCGATGAGCAGTTCTTC. Translating it yields CASSATGRSDEQFF. The gene calls are TRBV25-1 and TRBJ2-1; D is perhaps TRBD1 or TRBD2 (5 bases each). In germline, CDR1 is MGHDK, CDR2 SYGVNS. Trimming took off 4 bases at V and 8 bases at J, with 15 bases between the two ends. The CDR3 covers 14 residues.